This TCR beta chain is from a study of long-term antiretroviral therapy in people with HIV (dated by TCRdb to about 2022). Some background on the complete study: The earliest samples were collected roughly a decade before the 2015 WHO recommendation for immediate ART, at a time when ART was usually postponed until CD4 counts fell. A total of over 150 cryopreserved PBMC samples came from 30 or so adults with confirmed HIV infection and were collected serially over a mean of roughly 6 years (range 1-12). This retrospective serial study examined whether starting ART and sustained HIV suppression were associated with changes in the composition and diversity of the TRB repertoire in peripheral blood. No cross-contamination during QIAcube processing turned up in test extractions that ran a monoclonal T-cell line alongside 30 to 40 polyclonal samples. Among the 30 or so participants with HIV, eleven were female.

Sequencing of the TRB variable region was done with the immunoSEQ hsTCRB v3.0 assay at survey level resolution. A depth of 40,000-50,000 T-cell genomes per sample was targeted for TRB sequencing. TRB libraries were pooled and sequenced on an Illumina MiSeq using a v3 150-cycle kit. Per the source publication's procedure: Analysis of repertoires was carried out in R inside a reproducible Nextflow workflow spanning QC, data transformation and analysis. Custom analyses were implemented in LymphoSeq2, an R package for AIRR-Seq data exploration. Several samples that yielded fewer than 5000 total TRB sequences were excluded, so that more than 150 HIV repertoires were analyzed. Of the 188 retained HIV repertoires, approximately 60 were collected before and roughly 130 after ART initiation. Repertoires were downsampled to 5000 TRB nucleotide sequences, with summary statistics averaged over 100 downsampling iterations. TRB sequences were retained for analysis only if CDR3 regions of at least seven amino acids were present. A Shannon entropy-derived clonality score and the Gini coefficient were used to measure diversity. In the repertoire networks, any two of the top 5000 CDR3 amino acid sequences were connected whenever the two sequences differed by an edit distance of one. For TRB CDR3 amino acid sequences, GLIPH2 was used to predict antigen specificity groups and MHC restriction. Known CMV, EBV, HIV or tissue antigen associations were flagged by matching CDR3 amino acid sequences against VDJdb and McPAS-TCR. Pre-ART, post-ART and control groups were compared with Wilcoxon signed-rank tests and Holm-Bonferroni correction. TCRdb re-hosts the immuneACCESS table, in-frame sequences only. Its copies lack some clones; in the studies checked, an unresolved V gene accounts for under half of them, and the cause for the rest is not known. V and J calls and clone size follow that table, whereas D and trimming were derived from the DNA. Recorded for this sample are about 10,000 clones; over 75% of them occurred a single time. Of the sample, under 20% falls within the top ten clones.

Taken from the germline V gene (reference sequence), the CDR1 and CDR2 loops are GTSNPN and SVGIG. The CDR3 runs 12 residues from the cysteine to the phenylalanine. Here the CDR3 DNA is all that survives: 36 bases in frame from base 1. Trimming leaves V shorter by 5 bases and J shorter by 5 bases, with the junction holding 3 bases beyond the gene matches. General study outcomes and caveats: The samples were dated from about 2003 to 2018, and the ART regimens that were used may be less effective than current ART regimens. ART initiation was associated with a significant increase in TRB diversity, but diversity stayed significantly below transplant donor controls even after long-term ART. The repertoire was dominated across all time points by expanded TRB clones identified before ART initiation, although this dominance was seen to fluctuate and to decrease in many PLHIV after ART. Inferences about post-ART repertoire changes are limited because no data were available on ART adherence, viral resistance or therapy changes. Because pre-ART samples had limited cell numbers, unsorted PBMC were profiled rather than sorted CD4+ and CD8+ T cells. CDR3 length ranges in HIV repertoires were narrower than in controls, and network structure suggested an antigen-experienced repertoire with only a slight naive shift after ART. Since PBMC availability was limited, sequencing covered only the TCR beta chain, with no alpha chain pairing.

A word on this clone: The antigen this receptor binds is unknown. Nothing much larger sits one base from this clone, and base qualities are not available.

Inclusion was restricted to participants for whom at least one PBMC sample before ART initiation and at least two post-ART samples were available. All participants with HIV were treated in the United States of America. Before DNA extraction, cryopreserved samples of roughly 0.95-10 million PBMC were thawed and washed. At the time of the earliest PBMC sample for each participant with HIV, ages ranged from about 20 to 55 years. PBMC samples were contributed by each participant from 1-4 timepoints before ART initiation and 2-8 timepoints after ART initiation, with a median of 7 samples. For every participant, serial HIV viral load, CD4+ T-cell count, ART history and demographic data were obtained. Genomic DNA was extracted from unsorted PBMC with a Qiagen kit on a QIAcube, processed in batches of 12 samples.

The sequence links TRBV30 to TRBJ2-7, and 10 junction bases match TRBD1. This material consisted of unsorted PBMCs, taken 0.7 years after starting antiretroviral therapy. The sequence was obtained from a man in his forties with HIV. The CDR3 region has the sequence CAWGDRGDEQYF. The nucleotide sequence is given as TGTGCCTGGGGGGACAGGGGAGACGAGCAGTACTTC.